This TCR beta chain originates from a study of OX40 agonist ivuxolimab in advanced cancers. Background on the study: The drug used for patients, ivuxolimab, was an agonistic anti-OX40 (CD134) antibody. At 82.7% male, the cohort had a mean age of about 60 years, ranging from roughly 20 to 80. Three patients got partial responses; one had hepatocellular carcinoma and two had cutaneous melanoma. The study's findings and limits: Fewer expanded clones were found on average in CD4+ than in CD8+ T cells.

This CDR3 region has 20 residues. Trimming removed 2 bases at V and 1 base at J, with 27 bases between. Germline assignment: CDR1 SGHNT and CDR2 YENEEA. About this clone itself: The antigen is not known.

The protocol was immunoSEQ multiplex PCR, while the TCRdb copy is restricted to in-frame clones and leaves out a portion. The top ten clones hold roughly 0.42% of a sample with around 84,000 clones, 85% to 95% of them seen once. V and J are TRBV11-3 and TRBJ2-7; a weak D match, TRBD2 (7 bases). The origin of this receptor is an adult with an advanced solid tumor such as melanoma, head and neck, liver or kidney cancer. The source was CD4+ or CD8+ T cells sorted from blood, collected in a trial of the OX40 agonist ivuxolimab. CDR3 amino acids: CASSLRGGVGGATGSYEQYF. In DNA, the CDR3 is TGTGCCAGCAGCTTAAGAGGAGGGGTTGGGGGGGCGACGGGGTCCTACGAGCAGTACTTC.